This TCR beta chain was recovered during a study of T-cell reconstitution after alpha-beta-depleted transplantation in children. The TCRbeta library incorporated unique molecular identifiers. TCRdb redid the calling of the PCR reads with MiXCR, one entry per CDR3 protein. The sample holds around 600,000 distinct CDR3 sequences; around 17% are singletons and the top ten take under 1.2%. This clonotype was detected a few times. The material sequenced was PBMCs from the stem cell graft donor, taken from the stem cell graft. This sequence was found in a human donor who donated a stem cell graft to a child with acute myeloid leukemia.

The CDR3 DNA reads TGTGCCAGCAGTCCTCGGACAGCTGGGAATTCACCCCTCCACTTT. As protein: CASSPRTAGNSPLHF. The chain links TRBV12-3 or TRBV12-4 to TRBJ1-6; D possibly corresponds to TRBD1 (6 bases). Trimming took off 5 bases at V and 7 bases at J, with 15 bases between the two ends. CDR3 size: 15 residues.